This TCR beta chain was sequenced during a study of blood T cell repertoires in COVID-19. Sequenced by immunoSEQ multiplex PCR; TCRdb stores in-frame clones only, minus some. The sample consists of 70,000 or so clones, about four fifths of them appearing once. V was pared by 8 bases and J by 6 bases, with 15 bases between. CDR3 length: 13 amino acids. The germline gives CDR1 WNHNN, CDR2 SYGVQD (reference sequence). The TCR originated in an elderly woman with acute or convalescent COVID-19. This chain uses TRBV10-1 with TRBJ2-3; tentative D call: TRBD1 (6 bases). Specimen: peripheral blood. The CDR3 spells CASEATGHDTQYF. The DNA for the CDR3 is TGCGCCAGCGAGGCAACAGGGCACGATACGCAGTATTTT.